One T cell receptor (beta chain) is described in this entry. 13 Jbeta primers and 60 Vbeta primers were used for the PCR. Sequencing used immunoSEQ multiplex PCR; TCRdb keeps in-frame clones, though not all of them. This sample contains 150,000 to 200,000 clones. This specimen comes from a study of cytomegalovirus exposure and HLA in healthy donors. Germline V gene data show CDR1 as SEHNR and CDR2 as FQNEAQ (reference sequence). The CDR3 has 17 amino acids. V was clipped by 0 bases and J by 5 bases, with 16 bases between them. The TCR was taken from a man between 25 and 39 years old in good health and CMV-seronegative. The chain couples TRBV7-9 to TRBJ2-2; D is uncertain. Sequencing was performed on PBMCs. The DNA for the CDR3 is TGTGCCAGCAGCTTAGCGAAAGTACCGAGATTAACCGGGGAGCTGTTTTTT. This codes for CASSLAKVPRLTGELFF.